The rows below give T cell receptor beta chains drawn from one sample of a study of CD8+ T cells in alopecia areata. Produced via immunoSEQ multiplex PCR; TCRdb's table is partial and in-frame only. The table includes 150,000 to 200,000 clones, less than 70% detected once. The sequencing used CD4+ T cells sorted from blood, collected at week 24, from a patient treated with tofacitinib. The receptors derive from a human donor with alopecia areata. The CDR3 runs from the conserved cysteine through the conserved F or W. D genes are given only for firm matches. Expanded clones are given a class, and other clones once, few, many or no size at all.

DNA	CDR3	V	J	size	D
TGTGCCACCAGCAGGGTCCCCGTTTTGGGGTTTGACTATGGCTACACCTTC	CATSRVPVLGFDYGYTF	TRBV15	TRBJ1-2	-	-
TGTGCCAGCAGCCCTTATCGGGGGGCTGATGAGCAGTTCTTC	CASSPYRGADEQFF	TRBV5-8	TRBJ2-1	few	-
TGTGCCTGGAGGTTAGCCCGGACAGTCGGCCACTATGGCTACACCTTC	CAWRLARTVGHYGYTF	TRBV30	TRBJ1-2	-	-
TGTGCCTGGACCGACGGAGTGAGCACTGAAGCTTTCTTT	CAWTDGVSTEAFF	TRBV30	TRBJ1-1	-	-
TGTGCCAGCAGCCAAGATTGGAACGGTGAGCAGTACTTC	CASSQDWNGEQYF	TRBV4-2	TRBJ2-7	few	-
TGTGCCAGCAGCATCATCCAGGGGTTAGACGAAAAACTGTTTTTT	CASSIIQGLDEKLFF	TRBV7-9	TRBJ1-4	few	-
TGCAGCGTTGAGGGACAGATGAACACTGAAGCTTTCTTT	CSVEGQMNTEAFF	TRBV29-1	TRBJ1-1	-	TRBD1
TGCGCCAGCAGCCGGGACTACGGGGGGACCTACGAGCAGTACTTC	CASSRDYGGTYEQYF	TRBV5-1	TRBJ2-7	-	TRBD2
TGTGCCAGTAGTATCTTCGGGACAGGGACTAACTATGGCTACACCTTC	CASSIFGTGTNYGYTF	TRBV19	TRBJ1-2	few	TRBD1
TGTGCCAGCAGCGTAGCAGCTAGCGGGGCGGGAGATACGCAGTATTTT	CASSVAASGAGDTQYF	TRBV9	TRBJ2-3	few	TRBD2
TGTGCCAGCAGCAATACCAGGGCCCAATCAAGCTACGAGCAGTACTTC	CASSNTRAQSSYEQYF	TRBV7-2	TRBJ2-7	once	-
TGCAGCGTAATGACAGTAGGGCGTGAAAAACTGTTTTTT	CSVMTVGREKLFF	TRBV29-1	TRBJ1-4	-	-
TGTGCCAGCAGCCCCCTGAGGGGGGGGATGTTTCAGTACTTC	CASSPLRGGMFQYF	TRBV7-6	TRBJ2-7	-	-
TGTGCCAGTAGTATTCAACTCTGGGCGGGCGTAGGGTCCGGAATGAAGAAACTGTTTTTT	CASSIQLWAGVGSGMKKLFF	TRBV19	TRBJ1-4	-	-
TGTGCCAGCAGCGTAGGCCGAGGCCTGGGGACCCAGTACTTC	CASSVGRGLGTQYF	TRBV9	TRBJ2-5	-	-
TGTGCCAGCAGCCTTACGCTCGGTCCGGACTCGTATGGCTACACCTTC	CASSLTLGPDSYGYTF	TRBV4-2	TRBJ1-2	-	-
TGCAGCGTTCTTGGCAGGTTCACAGATACGCAGTATTTT	CSVLGRFTDTQYF	TRBV29-1	TRBJ2-3	-	-
TGTGCCTGGAGTGTTAGGGCCAGGGCGGTTTACGAGCAGTACTTC	CAWSVRARAVYEQYF	TRBV30	TRBJ2-7	few	-
TGTGCCAGCAGCTTAGGTAACTCAGGGCTCACTGAAGCTTTCTTT	CASSLGNSGLTEAFF	TRBV7-9	TRBJ1-1	-	-
TGTGCCTGGAGTGTAACGAGGGGGGGCATTGGCTACACCTTC	CAWSVTRGGIGYTF	TRBV30	TRBJ1-2	few	-
TGCAGCGTTGGAGATTCGGGGAACTATGGCTACACCTTC	CSVGDSGNYGYTF	TRBV29-1	TRBJ1-2	few	-
TGTGCCTGGAGTATAGGGCTAGAGACCCAGTACTTC	CAWSIGLETQYF	TRBV30	TRBJ2-5	-	-